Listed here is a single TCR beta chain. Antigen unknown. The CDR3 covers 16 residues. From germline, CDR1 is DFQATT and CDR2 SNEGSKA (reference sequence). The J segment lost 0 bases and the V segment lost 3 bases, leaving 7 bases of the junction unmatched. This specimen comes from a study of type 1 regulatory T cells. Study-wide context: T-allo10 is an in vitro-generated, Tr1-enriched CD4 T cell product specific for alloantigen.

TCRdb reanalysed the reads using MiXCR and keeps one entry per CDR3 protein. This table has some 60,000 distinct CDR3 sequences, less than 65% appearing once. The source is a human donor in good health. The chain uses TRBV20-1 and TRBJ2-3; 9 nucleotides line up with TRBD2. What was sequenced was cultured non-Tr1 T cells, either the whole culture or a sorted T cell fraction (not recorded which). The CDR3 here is CSASRREGQSTDTQYF. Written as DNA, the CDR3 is TGCAGTGCTAGCAGGCGGGAGGGCCAGAGCACAGATACGCAGTATTTT.